The entry that follows covers one T cell receptor (beta chain) sequence. Assay used: immunoSEQ multiplex PCR; TCRdb lists only in-frame clones, some missing. The table has approximately 3,500 clones, over 80% seen once. This specimen comes from a study of somatic mutations in cytotoxic T cells in rheumatoid arthritis. The V segment lost 0 bases and the J segment 4 bases; nucleotides outside the gene matches: 5. The germline V gene has CDR1 SGHRS and CDR2 YFSETQ. The CDR3 has 16 amino acids. The origin of this receptor is a man aged 45-65 years with rheumatoid arthritis. The chain joins TRBV5-1 to TRBJ2-3; 10 bases agree with TRBD2. The specimen was CD8+ T cells sorted from blood. The CDR3: CASSLVLAGGPDTQYF. The CDR3 DNA is TGCGCCAGCAGCTTGGTGTTAGCGGGAGGCCCAGATACGCAGTATTTT.